This T cell receptor beta chain was captured in a study of blood T cells in healthy people across ages. Study-wide points: Both higher diversity and more naive CD4+ cells marked long-lived donors when set against aged donors. Unknown CMV status may confound age-related changes in expanded clones. TCR beta diversity per million T cells fell roughly linearly with age.

There were healthy Caucasian individuals from Russia, aged about 6 to 100, serving as donors. Next came a second PCR, run for about 6 to 12 cycles, which used a sample-barcoded 5' primer along with a J-beta primer mix. TCRdb itself ran the 5' RACE reads through MiXCR, one entry per CDR3 protein. The profile shows about 970,000 distinct CDR3 sequences, 45% to 60% of them singletons. This clonotype was detected only once. Its specificity is not known. V lost 11 bases and J lost 5, with 13 bases in between. The CDR3 has 13 residues. Per the germline V gene, CDR1 is MNHNY and CDR2 is SVGAGI (reference sequence).

The chain recombines TRBV6-6 with TRBJ1-6; D remains ambiguous. Sequencing was performed on blood. The TCR comes from a woman aged 55-69 years in good health. Written as DNA, the CDR3 is TGTGCCGTCGGGAGGGTAGATAATTCACCCCTCCACTTT. Amino acid sequence: CAVGRVDNSPLHF.